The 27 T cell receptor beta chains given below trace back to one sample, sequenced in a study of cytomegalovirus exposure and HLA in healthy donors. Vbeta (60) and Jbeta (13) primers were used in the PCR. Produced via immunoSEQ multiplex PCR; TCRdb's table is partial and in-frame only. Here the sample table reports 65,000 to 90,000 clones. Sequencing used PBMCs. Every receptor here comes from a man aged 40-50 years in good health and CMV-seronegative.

The CDR3 protein is CASSSLSGTDTQYF. CDR3 DNA sequence: TGTGCCAGCAGCTCCCTTAGCGGCACAGATACGCAGTATTTT. The J gene is TRBJ2-3, the V gene TRBV13; D is perhaps TRBD2 (5 bases). The V gene lost 4 bases and the J gene lost 1 base, with 9 bases spanning the gap. Germline V gene lookup returns CDR1 PRHDT and CDR2 FYEKMQ (reference sequence). The CDR3 is 14 residues long.

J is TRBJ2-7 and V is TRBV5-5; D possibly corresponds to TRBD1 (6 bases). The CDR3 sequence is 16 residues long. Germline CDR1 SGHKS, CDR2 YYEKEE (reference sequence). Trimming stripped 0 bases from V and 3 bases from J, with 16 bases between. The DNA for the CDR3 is TGTGCCAGCAGCTTGGATACGAGGACAGTGTTCTACGAGCAGTACTTC. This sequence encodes CASSLDTRTVFYEQYF.

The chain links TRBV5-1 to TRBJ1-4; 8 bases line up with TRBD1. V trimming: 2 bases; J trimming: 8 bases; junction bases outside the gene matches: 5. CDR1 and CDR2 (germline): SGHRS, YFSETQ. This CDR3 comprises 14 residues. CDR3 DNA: TGCGCCAGCAGCTTACAGGGGGTGCAGGAAAAACTGTTTTTT. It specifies CASSLQGVQEKLFF.

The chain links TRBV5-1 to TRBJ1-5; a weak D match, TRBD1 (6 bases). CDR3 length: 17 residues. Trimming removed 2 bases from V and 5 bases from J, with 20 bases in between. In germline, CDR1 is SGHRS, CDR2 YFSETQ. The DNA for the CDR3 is TGCGCCAGCAGCTTCAACTCGAACTACAGGGAGTATCAGCCCCAGCATTTT. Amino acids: CASSFNSNYREYQPQHF.

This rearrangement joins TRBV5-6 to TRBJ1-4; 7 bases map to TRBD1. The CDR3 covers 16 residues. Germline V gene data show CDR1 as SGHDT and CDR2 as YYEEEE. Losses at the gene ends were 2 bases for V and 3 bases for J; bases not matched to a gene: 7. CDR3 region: CASSFDRVDSNEKLFF. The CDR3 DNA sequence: TGTGCCAGCAGCTTCGACAGGGTGGACTCTAATGAAAAACTGTTTTTT.

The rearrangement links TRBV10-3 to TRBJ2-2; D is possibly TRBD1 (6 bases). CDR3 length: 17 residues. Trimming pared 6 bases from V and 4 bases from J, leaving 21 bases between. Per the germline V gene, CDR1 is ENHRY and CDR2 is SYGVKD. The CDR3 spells CAISYMGVQGSTGELFF. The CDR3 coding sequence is TGTGCCATCAGCTATATGGGGGTGCAGGGGAGCACCGGGGAGCTGTTTTTT.

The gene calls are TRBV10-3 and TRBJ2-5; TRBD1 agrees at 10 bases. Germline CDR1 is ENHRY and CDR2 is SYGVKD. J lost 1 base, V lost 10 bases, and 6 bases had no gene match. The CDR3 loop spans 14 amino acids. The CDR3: CATRTGGLQETQYF. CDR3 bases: TGTGCCACGAGGACAGGGGGTCTCCAAGAGACCCAGTACTTC.

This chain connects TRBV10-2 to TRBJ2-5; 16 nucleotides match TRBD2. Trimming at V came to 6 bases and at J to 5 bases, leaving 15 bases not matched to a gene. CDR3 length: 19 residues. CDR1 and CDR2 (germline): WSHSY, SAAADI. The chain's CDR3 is CASRGLAGGPGGFRETQYF. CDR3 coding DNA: TGCGCCAGCAGGGGACTAGCGGGGGGGCCTGGGGGTTTTCGGGAGACCCAGTACTTC.

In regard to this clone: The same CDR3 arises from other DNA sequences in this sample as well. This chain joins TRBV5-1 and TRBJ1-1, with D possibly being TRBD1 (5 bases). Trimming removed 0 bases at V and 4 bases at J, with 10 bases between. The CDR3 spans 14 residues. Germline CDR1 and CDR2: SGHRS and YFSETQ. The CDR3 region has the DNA TGCGCCAGCAGCTTGGAAGGAGGGGTCACTGAAGCTTTCTTT. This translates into CASSLEGGVTEAFF.

The CDR3: CASSLEGPGQFSFDSPLHF. The DNA for the CDR3 is TGCGCCAGCAGCCTCGAAGGACCGGGACAGTTTTCGTTTGATTCACCCCTCCACTTT. The gene calls are TRBV4-1 and TRBJ1-6, with 7 bases matching TRBD1. The germline CDR1 and CDR2 sequences are MGHRA and YSYEKL. The CDR3 consists of 19 residues. Losses at the gene ends were 4 bases for V and 8 bases for J; bases not matched to a gene: 20.

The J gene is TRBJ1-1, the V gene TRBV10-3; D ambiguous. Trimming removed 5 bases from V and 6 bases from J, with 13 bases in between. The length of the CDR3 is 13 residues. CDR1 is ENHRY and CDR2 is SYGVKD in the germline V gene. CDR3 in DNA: TGTGCCATCAGTACACAACCAGATGCTGAAGCTTTCTTT. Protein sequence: CAISTQPDAEAFF.

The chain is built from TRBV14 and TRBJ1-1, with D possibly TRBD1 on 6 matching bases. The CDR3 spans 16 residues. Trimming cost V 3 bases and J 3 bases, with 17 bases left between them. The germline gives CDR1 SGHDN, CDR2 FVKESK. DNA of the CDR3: TGTGCCAGCAGCCAGTTTACAGGGCGGCGGGACACTGAAGCTTTCTTT. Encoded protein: CASSQFTGRRDTEAFF.

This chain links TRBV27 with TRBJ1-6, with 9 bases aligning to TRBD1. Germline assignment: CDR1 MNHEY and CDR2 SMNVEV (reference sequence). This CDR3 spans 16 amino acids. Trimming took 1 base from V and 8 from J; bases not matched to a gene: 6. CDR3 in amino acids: CASSLLGQGGYSPLHF. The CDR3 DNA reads TGTGCCAGCAGTTTATTGGGACAGGGTGGATATTCACCCCTCCACTTT.

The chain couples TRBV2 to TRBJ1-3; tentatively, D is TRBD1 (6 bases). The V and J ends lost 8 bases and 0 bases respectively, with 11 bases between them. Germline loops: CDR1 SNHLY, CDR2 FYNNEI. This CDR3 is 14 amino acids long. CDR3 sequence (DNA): TGTGCCAGCGGCGACAGGTCCTCTGGAAACACCATATATTTT. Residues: CASGDRSSGNTIYF.

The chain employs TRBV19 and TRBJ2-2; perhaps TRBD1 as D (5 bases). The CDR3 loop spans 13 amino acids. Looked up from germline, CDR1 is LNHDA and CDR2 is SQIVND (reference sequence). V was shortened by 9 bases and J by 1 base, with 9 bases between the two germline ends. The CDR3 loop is CASNRQNTGELFF. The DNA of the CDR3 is TGTGCCAGCAACAGGCAGAACACCGGGGAGCTGTTTTTT.

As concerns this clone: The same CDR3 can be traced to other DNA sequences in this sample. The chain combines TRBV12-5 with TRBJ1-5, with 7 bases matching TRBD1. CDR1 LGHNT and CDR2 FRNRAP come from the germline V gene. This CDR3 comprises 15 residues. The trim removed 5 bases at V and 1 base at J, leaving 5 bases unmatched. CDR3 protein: CASGPTGQSNQPQHF. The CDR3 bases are TGTGCTAGTGGTCCGACAGGGCAAAGCAATCAGCCCCAGCATTTT.

The CDR3 DNA sequence: TGTGCCAGCAGCTTGACAGGGGCTAGGAATACGCAGTATTTT. Residues: CASSLTGARNTQYF. The rearrangement links TRBV5-4 to TRBJ2-3; 7 nucleotides line up with TRBD1. V trimming: 1 base; J trimming: 7 bases; junction bases outside the gene matches: 6. The CDR3 contains 14 residues. Germline assignment: CDR1 SGHNT and CDR2 YYREEE (reference sequence). Based on the CDR3 plus reference TRBV5-4 and TRBJ2-3, the full variable domain is ETGVTQSPTHLIKTRGQQVTLRCSSQSGHNTVSWYQQALGQGPQFIFQYYREEENGRGNFPPRFSGLQFPNYSSELNVNALELDDSALYLCASSLTGARNTQYFGPGTRLTVL.

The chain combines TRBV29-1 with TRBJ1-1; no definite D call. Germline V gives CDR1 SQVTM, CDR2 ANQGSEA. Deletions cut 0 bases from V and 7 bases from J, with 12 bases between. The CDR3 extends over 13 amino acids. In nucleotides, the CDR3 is TGCAGCGTTGAAGATTCCTGGCCCGATGAAGCTTTCTTT. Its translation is CSVEDSWPDEAFF.

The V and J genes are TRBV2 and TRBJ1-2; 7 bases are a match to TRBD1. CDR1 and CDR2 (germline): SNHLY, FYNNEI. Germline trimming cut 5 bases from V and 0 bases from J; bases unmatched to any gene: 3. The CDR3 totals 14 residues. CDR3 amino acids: CASSRGRANYGYTF. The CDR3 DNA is TGTGCCAGCAGTAGGGGGCGAGCTAACTATGGCTACACCTTC.

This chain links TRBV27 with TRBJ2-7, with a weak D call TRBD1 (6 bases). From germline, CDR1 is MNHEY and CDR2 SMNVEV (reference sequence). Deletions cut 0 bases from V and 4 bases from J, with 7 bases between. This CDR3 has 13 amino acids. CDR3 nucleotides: TGTGCCAGCAGTTTATCCCAGGGGTACGAGCAGTACTTC. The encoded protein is CASSLSQGYEQYF.

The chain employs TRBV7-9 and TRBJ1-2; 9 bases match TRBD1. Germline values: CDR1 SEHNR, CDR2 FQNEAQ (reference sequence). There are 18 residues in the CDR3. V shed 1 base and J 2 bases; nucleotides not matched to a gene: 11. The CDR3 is CASSLGGQGWQGNYGYTF. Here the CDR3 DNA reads TGTGCCAGCAGCTTAGGGGGACAGGGCTGGCAGGGGAACTATGGCTACACCTTC.

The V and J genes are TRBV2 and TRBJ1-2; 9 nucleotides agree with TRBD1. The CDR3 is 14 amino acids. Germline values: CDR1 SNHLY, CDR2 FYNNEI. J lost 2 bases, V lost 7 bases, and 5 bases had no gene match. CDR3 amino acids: CASITGTGNYGYTF. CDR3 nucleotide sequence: TGTGCCAGCATTACCGGGACAGGGAACTATGGCTACACCTTC.

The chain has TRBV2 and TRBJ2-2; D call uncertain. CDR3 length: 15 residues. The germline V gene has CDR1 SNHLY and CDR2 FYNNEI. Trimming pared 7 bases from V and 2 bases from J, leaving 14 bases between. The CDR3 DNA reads TGTGCCAGCAAGAACAGTAATACTAACACCGGGGAGCTGTTTTTT. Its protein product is CASKNSNTNTGELFF.

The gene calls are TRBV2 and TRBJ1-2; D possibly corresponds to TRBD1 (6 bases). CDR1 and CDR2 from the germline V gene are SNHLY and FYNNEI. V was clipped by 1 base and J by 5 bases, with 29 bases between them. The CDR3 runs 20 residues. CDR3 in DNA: TGTGCCAGCAGTGAAGTGTTGAGTCAGGGGAGCGACAGGTGGCCTTATGGCTACACCTTC. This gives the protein CASSEVLSQGSDRWPYGYTF.

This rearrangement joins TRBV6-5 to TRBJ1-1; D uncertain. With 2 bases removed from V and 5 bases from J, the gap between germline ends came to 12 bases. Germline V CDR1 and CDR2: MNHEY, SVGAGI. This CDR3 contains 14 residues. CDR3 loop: CASSYGREGTEAFF. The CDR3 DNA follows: TGTGCCAGCAGTTACGGGCGGGAAGGAACTGAAGCTTTCTTT.

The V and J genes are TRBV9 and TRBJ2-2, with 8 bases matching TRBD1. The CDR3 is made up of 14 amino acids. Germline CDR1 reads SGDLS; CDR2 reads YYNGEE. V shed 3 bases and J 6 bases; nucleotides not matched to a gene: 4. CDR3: CASSAKQGAGELFF. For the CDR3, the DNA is TGTGCCAGCAGCGCCAAACAGGGGGCCGGGGAGCTGTTTTTT.

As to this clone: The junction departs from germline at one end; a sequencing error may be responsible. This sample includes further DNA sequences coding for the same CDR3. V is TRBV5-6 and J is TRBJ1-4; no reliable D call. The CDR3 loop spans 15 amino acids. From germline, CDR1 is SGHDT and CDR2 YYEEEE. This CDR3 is CASSLRRRGSEKLFF. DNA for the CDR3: TGCGCCAGCAGCCTCAGGAGGAGAGGGAGTGAAAAACTGTTTTTT.